Shown below are 31 T cell receptor beta chains from a single sample sequenced in a study of Tregs in tolerant kidney transplant recipients. Sequenced by immunoSEQ multiplex PCR; TCRdb stores in-frame clones only, minus some. Among around 30,000 clones listed, 82% were seen once. No antigen has been identified for these receptors. The sample taken for sequencing was Tregs from blood cultured with allogeneic cells. These receptors were taken from a human donor in good health.

This clone showed up just a few times. The chain is built from TRBV4-2 and TRBJ2-1, with 7 bases lining up with TRBD2. The junction had 5 bases not matched to a gene; V was cut back by 0 bases and J by 0 bases. Germline assignment: CDR1 LGHNA and CDR2 YNFKEQ. This CDR3 spans 17 amino acids. DNA for the CDR3: TGTGCCAGCAGCCAAGAAGCCTTAGCGGGCTCCTACAATGAGCAGTTCTTC. Translating gives CASSQEALAGSYNEQFF.

This rearrangement joins TRBV6-5 to TRBJ2-3; 9 bases are shared with TRBD1. Germline loops: CDR1 MNHEY, CDR2 SVGAGI. This CDR3 has 15 amino acids. The V and J ends lost 6 bases and 8 bases, in that order; junction bases with no gene match: 12. The DNA of the CDR3 is TGTGCCAGCAGCTCACCGGGACAGGGTCGGATTACGCAGTATTTT. Amino acid sequence: CASSSPGQGRITQYF.

This chain joins TRBV4-3 and TRBJ1-3; D is unresolved. Germline-derived CDR1 and CDR2 are LGHNA and YSLEER. This CDR3 spans 17 amino acids. Trimming shortened V by 1 base and J by 2 bases, and 15 bases separated the two germline ends. The CDR3 loop reads CASSQVVGSVAGNTIYF. CDR3 in DNA: TGCGCCAGCAGCCAAGTGGTAGGCTCCGTGGCTGGAAACACCATATATTTT.

The chain uses TRBV27 and TRBJ2-5, with D perhaps matching TRBD1 (5 bases). From germline, CDR1 is MNHEY and CDR2 SMNVEV (reference sequence). V lost 7 bases to trimming and J lost 1 base, with 16 bases between them. The CDR3 contains 15 residues. The CDR3 loop is CASTPIGRVQETQYF. The CDR3 DNA sequence: TGTGCCAGCACCCCAATCGGCAGGGTCCAAGAGACCCAGTACTTC.

V gene TRBV7-8 combines with J gene TRBJ2-3; perhaps TRBD1 as D (6 bases). This CDR3 is built from 14 residues. Per the germline V gene, CDR1 is SGHVS and CDR2 is FQNEAQ. The ends were cut back, 8 bases at V and 7 bases at J, with 19 bases in the middle. In DNA, the CDR3 is TGTGCCAGCCCGAGGGGGACGGTGAGTTATACGCAGTATTTT. This gives the protein CASPRGTVSYTQYF.

The rearrangement links TRBV10-3 to TRBJ1-1; unclear D gene. The CDR3 length is 11 residues. The V and J ends lost 4 bases and 8 bases respectively, with 8 bases between them. From germline, CDR1 is ENHRY and CDR2 SYGVKD. In nucleotides, the CDR3 is TGTGCCATCAGTGGAACGAGAGAAGCTTTCTTT. Protein product: CAISGTREAFF.

The CDR3, as DNA: TGTGCCAGTAGTGCGGGAGGTGACTATGGCTACACCTTC. Its protein product is CASSAGGDYGYTF. The gene calls are TRBV19 and TRBJ1-2; D is undetermined. The germline CDR1 and CDR2 sequences are LNHDA and SQIVND (reference sequence). Deletions cut 5 bases from V and 3 bases from J, with 10 bases between. This CDR3 has 13 residues.

This chain uses TRBV30 with TRBJ1-2, with D tentatively TRBD1 (5 bases). Germline CDR1 and CDR2: GTSNPN and SVGIG (reference sequence). This CDR3 comprises 14 residues. The V end was cut by 1 base, the J end by 5 bases, with 14 bases between. The CDR3 spells CAWSGGIRGYGYTF. CDR3 in DNA: TGTGCCTGGAGTGGGGGTATTCGGGGGTATGGCTACACCTTC. Variable domain in full (rest from reference TRBV30 and TRBJ1-2): SQTIHQWPATLVQPVGSPLSLECTVEGTSNPNLYWYRQAAGRGLQLLFYSVGIGQISSEVPQNLSASRPQDRQFILSSKKLLLSDSGFYLCAWSGGIRGYGYTFGSGTRLTVV.

V is TRBV5-4 and J is TRBJ1-1, with TRBD1 matching over 9 bases. There are 15 residues in the CDR3. Germline CDR1 is SGHNT and CDR2 is YYREEE (reference sequence). V shed 4 bases, J shed 2 bases, and the junction held 6 bases outside the gene matches. The CDR3 spells CASSGGQGRNTEAFF. Written as DNA, the CDR3 is TGTGCCAGCAGCGGAGGACAGGGGAGAAACACTGAAGCTTTCTTT.

As DNA, the CDR3 is TGTGCCAGCAGTGGTCGGAGCGGGGGCTTCTACGAGCAGTACTTC. This encodes CASSGRSGGFYEQYF. The chain employs TRBV2 and TRBJ2-7; 8 nucleotides agree with TRBD2. J lost 3 bases, V lost 4 bases, and 8 bases had no gene match. Germline CDR1 SNHLY, CDR2 FYNNEI. The CDR3 loop spans 15 amino acids.

J is TRBJ1-1 and V is TRBV28; D not certain. Germline V lookup: CDR1 MDHEN, CDR2 SYDVKM. This CDR3 has 14 amino acids. V lost 2 bases to trimming and J lost 2 bases, with 9 bases between them. This CDR3 reads CASSLGLRNTEAFF. The CDR3, as DNA: TGTGCCAGCAGTTTAGGACTGAGAAACACTGAAGCTTTCTTT.

This chain links TRBV4-2 with TRBJ2-5; D not certain. CDR1 and CDR2 from the germline V gene are LGHNA and YNFKEQ. Trimming pared 0 bases from V and 2 bases from J, leaving 7 bases between. The CDR3 contains 14 residues. The CDR3 protein is CASSQEGLQETQYF. CDR3 sequence (DNA): TGTGCCAGCAGCCAAGAGGGTCTGCAAGAGACCCAGTACTTC.

The rearrangement links TRBV2 to TRBJ2-5; possible D gene TRBD2, 6 bases. The germline V and J ends were trimmed by 4 bases and 1 base, with 13 bases remaining between them. Germline CDR1 and CDR2: SNHLY and FYNNEI. This CDR3 spans 15 amino acids. The CDR3 nucleotides read TGTGCCAGCAGTGCCCACGGGGGACTCCAAGAGACCCAGTACTTC. Translating it yields CASSAHGGLQETQYF.

The chain carries TRBV15 and TRBJ2-5; 7 nucleotides match TRBD1. The CDR3 covers 11 residues. Germline-derived CDR1 and CDR2 are LNHNV and YYDKDF (reference sequence). V dropped 10 bases and J dropped 7; count of bases not matched to a gene: 6. The CDR3 reads CAIGQARTQYF. CDR3 nucleotides: TGTGCCATTGGACAGGCCAGGACCCAGTACTTC. Drawing the rest from reference TRBV15 and TRBJ2-5, the complete variable domain is DAMVIQNPRYQVTQFGKPVTLSCSQTLNHNVMYWYQQKSSQAPKLLFHYYDKDFNNEADTPDNFQSRRPNTSFCFLDIRSPGLGDTAMYLCAIGQARTQYFGPGTRLLVL.

Details on this clone: This sample includes further DNA sequences coding for the same CDR3. This chain connects TRBV7-2 to TRBJ2-3; 12 nucleotides agree with TRBD2. The CDR3 runs to 17 residues. Germline CDR1 and CDR2: SGHTA and FQGNSA. V lost 3 bases, J lost 3 bases, and 7 bases stayed unmatched. The CDR3 loop is CASSFLAGGPGTDTQYF. CDR3 coding DNA: TGTGCCAGCAGCTTCCTAGCGGGGGGGCCCGGAACAGATACGCAGTATTTT.

A few counts support this clone. The chain recombines TRBV14 with TRBJ1-3; D gene ambiguous. Germline CDR1 SGHDN, CDR2 FVKESK. V was clipped by 1 base and J by 1 base, with 11 bases between them. The CDR3 is made up of 16 amino acids. The CDR3 nucleotides are TGTGCCAGCAGCCAAGCGGCCGGTTTATCTGGAAACACCATATATTTT. Translated, it gives CASSQAAGLSGNTIYF.

V gene TRBV6-1 combines with J gene TRBJ1-5; D gene uncertain. Germline CDR1 reads MNHNS; CDR2 reads SASEGT. The CDR3 spans 12 residues. Trimming removed 0 bases at V and 6 bases at J, with 3 bases between. This CDR3 reads CASSEAGQPQHF. CDR3 bases: TGTGCCAGCAGTGAAGCGGGTCAGCCCCAGCATTTT.

V is TRBV5-6 and J is TRBJ2-1; D uncertain. The V end was cut by 2 bases, the J end by 11 bases, with 17 bases between. Germline V lookup: CDR1 SGHDT, CDR2 YYEEEE. The CDR3 is 14 amino acids. The CDR3 nucleotides are TGTGCCAGCAGCTTACTGACAACCTACAGCCAGCAGTTCTTC. Amino acid sequence: CASSLLTTYSQQFF.

CDR3 protein: CASSQVYPLLGEQYF. Here the CDR3 DNA reads TGCGCCAGCAGCCAAGTGTACCCCCTCTTAGGCGAGCAGTACTTC. The chain recombines TRBV4-3 with TRBJ2-7; no reliable D call. V dropped 1 base and J dropped 6 bases, with 16 bases sitting between them. The CDR3 length is 15 residues. Germline-derived CDR1 and CDR2 are LGHNA and YSLEER.

The J gene is TRBJ1-5, the V gene TRBV2; TRBD1 is a possible D gene (5 bases). CDR1 and CDR2 (germline): SNHLY, FYNNEI. V was pared by 2 bases and J by 4 bases, with 12 bases between. The CDR3 spans 15 residues. This CDR3 is CASSERGIRNQPQHF. CDR3 sequence (DNA): TGTGCCAGCAGTGAAAGGGGAATCCGAAATCAGCCCCAGCATTTT.

V usage is TRBV5-1 and J usage is TRBJ2-2; D not resolved. Trimming cost V 2 bases and J 7 bases, with 21 bases left between them. The CDR3 spans 17 residues. Germline V lookup: CDR1 SGHRS, CDR2 YFSETQ. The CDR3 bases are TGCGCCAGCAGCTTCGGATGGGCGGCCGGAATTTTCGGGGAGCTGTTTTTT. It encodes CASSFGWAAGIFGELFF.

This clone turned up a few times. This CDR3 is CASSQDRGLGRYTF. The CDR3 DNA reads TGCGCCAGCAGCCAAGATCGGGGTTTAGGCCGCTACACCTTC. This chain joins TRBV4-3 and TRBJ1-2; D not certain. CDR3 length: 14 amino acids. Trimming stripped 0 bases from V and 9 bases from J, with 14 bases between. Germline-derived CDR1 and CDR2 are LGHNA and YSLEER.

The chain combines TRBV29-1 with TRBJ1-1; possibly TRBD1 for D (6 bases). CDR3 length: 16 amino acids. V was shortened by 4 bases and J by 4 bases, with 22 bases between the two germline ends. Germline V CDR1 and CDR2: SQVTM, ANQGSEA. CDR3 residues: CSVGSGVILRGTEAFF. CDR3 DNA sequence: TGCAGCGTTGGGTCAGGGGTGATACTGAGGGGCACTGAAGCTTTCTTT.

J is TRBJ2-1 and V is TRBV15, with TRBD2 as a possible D gene (5 bases). CDR1 is LNHNV, CDR2 YYDKDF, per germline (reference sequence). Trimming pared 1 base from V and 6 bases from J, leaving 13 bases between. The CDR3 spans 15 residues. The CDR3 reads CATSRGGLAGNEQFF. CDR3 in DNA: TGTGCCACCAGCAGAGGAGGGCTAGCAGGCAATGAGCAGTTCTTC.

Here the CDR3 DNA reads TGTGCCAGCAGCTTCACCGGCGGGGCTTGGGATTCACCCCTCCACTTT. Its translation is CASSFTGGAWDSPLHF. J is TRBJ1-6 and V is TRBV7-2; weak D call: TRBD1 (5 bases). Germline-derived CDR1 and CDR2 are SGHTA and FQGNSA. The CDR3 sequence is 16 residues long. V lost 3 bases, J lost 8 bases, and 17 bases lay in between.

The rearrangement joins TRBV2 to TRBJ2-7; TRBD1 matches 10 bases. The ends lost 7 bases at V and 2 bases at J; junction bases unmatched: 5. Germline CDR1 reads SNHLY; CDR2 reads FYNNEI. CDR3 size: 14 residues. The CDR3 is CASIKGTGAYEQYF. CDR3 nucleotides: TGTGCCAGCATTAAAGGGACAGGGGCCTACGAGCAGTACTTC.

The chain employs TRBV29-1 and TRBJ1-1, with D tentatively TRBD1 (5 bases). The CDR3 is 12 amino acids. Trimming removed 4 bases from V and 11 bases from J, with 17 bases in between. In germline, CDR1 is SQVTM, CDR2 ANQGSEA. The CDR3 coding sequence is TGCAGCGTTGTTTTCCCCGGGGCCCAGGCTTTCTTT. This sequence encodes CSVVFPGAQAFF. The entire variable domain, with the rest obtained from reference TRBV29-1 and TRBJ1-1, is as follows: SAVISQKPSRDICQRGTSLTIQCQVDSQVTMMFWYRQQPGQSLTLIATANQGSEATYESGFVIDKFPISRPNLTFSTLTVSNMSPEDSSIYLCSVVFPGAQAFFGQGTRLTVV.

The chain joins TRBV6-5 to TRBJ1-1; 8 bases agree with TRBD1. V dropped 2 bases and J dropped 6; count of bases not matched to a gene: 5. Germline values: CDR1 MNHEY, CDR2 SVGAGI. The CDR3 covers 14 residues. Here the CDR3 DNA reads TGTGCCAGCAGTTACGTGGACAGGGTCGCTGAAGCTTTCTTT. Protein sequence: CASSYVDRVAEAFF.

The chain links TRBV19 to TRBJ1-2; the D is unclear. Germline CDR1 and CDR2: LNHDA and SQIVND (reference sequence). This CDR3 is 13 amino acids long. The germline V and J ends were trimmed by 3 bases and 0 bases, with 5 bases remaining between them. The CDR3: CASSILANYGYTF. CDR3 bases: TGTGCCAGTAGTATTTTGGCTAACTATGGCTACACCTTC.

This chain connects TRBV9 to TRBJ2-7, with D possibly TRBD1 on 6 matching bases. The CDR3 consists of 13 residues. CDR1 SGDLS and CDR2 YYNGEE come from the germline V gene. V was cut by 7 bases and J by 6 bases, with 17 bases left in between. In DNA, the CDR3 is TGTGCCAGCCTCAGAACAGGGTGGGCCGAGCAGTACTTC. Translating gives CASLRTGWAEQYF.

This clone was counted a single time. The CDR3 DNA sequence: TGTGCCAGCAGTGAGTGGGGGAACCGGGGCGGGGACAGCACAGATACGCAGTATTTT. This translates into CASSEWGNRGGDSTDTQYF. The chain combines TRBV2 with TRBJ2-3; TRBD2 might be the D (6 bases). The CDR3 loop spans 19 amino acids. The germline CDR1 and CDR2 sequences are SNHLY and FYNNEI. Trimming stripped 3 bases from V and 0 bases from J, with 22 bases between.